This is a list of T cell receptor beta chains from one sample in a study of OX40 agonist ivuxolimab in advanced cancers. Measured with immunoSEQ multiplex PCR; TCRdb has only the in-frame clones, and not every one. This repertoire shows over 55,000 clones, 88% found once; its top ten account for 11%. The sequenced sample was CD4+ or CD8+ T cells sorted from blood, obtained in a trial of the OX40 agonist ivuxolimab. The source of these receptors is an adult with an advanced solid tumor such as melanoma, head and neck, liver or kidney cancer. Both conserved end residues are part of each CDR3. Each record gives: J gene, clone size, V gene, D gene, CDR3 DNA, CDR3 protein. A D gene is named only where the DNA matches it firmly. Clone size is stated in some rows and not others, as once, few, many or a class when expanded.

J: TRBJ2-7
size: .
V: TRBV27
D: TRBD2
DNA: TGTGCCAGCAGTCCGCTAGCGGGGAGCTACGAGCAGTACTTC
CDR3: CASSPLAGSYEQYF

J: TRBJ1-2
size: .
V: TRBV28
D: .
DNA: TGTGCCAGCAGTTCACAGGATGACTATGGCTACACCTTC
CDR3: CASSSQDDYGYTF

J: TRBJ2-2
size: .
V: TRBV4-3
D: .
DNA: TGCGCCAGCAGCCAAGATGGGGGAAGCACCGGGGAGCTGTTTTTT
CDR3: CASSQDGGSTGELFF

J: TRBJ1-4
size: few
V: TRBV4-1
D: .
DNA: TGCGCCAGCAGCCAAGAACGCGGGTCCACTAATGAAAAACTGTTTTTT
CDR3: CASSQERGSTNEKLFF

J: TRBJ2-7
size: .
V: TRBV7-9
D: .
DNA: TGTGCCAGCAGCTTAGTGACTCTTGAGGGCGAGCAGTACTTC
CDR3: CASSLVTLEGEQYF

J: TRBJ1-1
size: .
V: TRBV5-4
D: TRBD1
DNA: TGTGCCAGCACCGATTGGGACAGGGCAGGAGCGGTGACTGAAGCTTTCTTT
CDR3: CASTDWDRAGAVTEAFF

J: TRBJ2-1
size: .
V: TRBV6-5
D: .
DNA: TGTGCCAGCAGTTACAGAAAGGGACGGACGGAGCAGTTCTTC
CDR3: CASSYRKGRTEQFF

J: TRBJ2-5
size: .
V: TRBV6-5
D: .
DNA: TGTGCCAGCAGTTACGGGGGAGAGACCCAGTACTTC
CDR3: CASSYGGETQYF

J: TRBJ1-1
size: .
V: TRBV28
D: TRBD1
DNA: TGTGCCAGCAGTTCTCTAGGACAGGGGGCCACATATGACACTGAAGCTTTCTTT
CDR3: CASSSLGQGATYDTEAFF

J: TRBJ1-5
size: .
V: TRBV6-1
D: .
DNA: TGTGCCAGCAGTTCTACAGGCACAGATCAGCCCCAGCATTTT
CDR3: CASSSTGTDQPQHF

J: TRBJ2-1
size: .
V: TRBV19
D: .
DNA: TGTGCCAGTAGTAGGGACTACAATGAGCAGTTCTTC
CDR3: CASSRDYNEQFF

J: TRBJ1-2
size: .
V: TRBV7-2
D: TRBD1
DNA: TGTGCCAGCAGCCAGATCGGGACAGAGAACTATGGCTACACCTTC
CDR3: CASSQIGTENYGYTF

J: TRBJ1-1
size: .
V: TRBV2
D: .
DNA: TGTGCCAGCAGTGTCGGCAGGCTGGCTGAAGCTTTCTTT
CDR3: CASSVGRLAEAFF

J: TRBJ1-3
size: .
V: TRBV9
D: .
DNA: TGTGCCAGCAGCGGAGGTGGGGCTGGAAACACCATATATTTT
CDR3: CASSGGGAGNTIYF

J: TRBJ2-7
size: once
V: TRBV7-9
D: TRBD2
DNA: TGTGCCAGCAGCCATGGGACTAGCGGGAACCACGAGCAGTACTTC
CDR3: CASSHGTSGNHEQYF

J: TRBJ2-6
size: .
V: TRBV7-6
D: TRBD1
DNA: TGTGCCAGCAGCCCACAGGGGTACACTGGGGCCAACGTCCTGACTTTC
CDR3: CASSPQGYTGANVLTF

J: TRBJ1-3
size: .
V: TRBV9
D: .
DNA: TGTGCCAGCAGCCAGGGTTCTGGAAACACCATATATTTT
CDR3: CASSQGSGNTIYF

J: TRBJ2-1
size: .
V: TRBV15
D: .
DNA: TGTGCCACCAGCAGAGATAATCCTGAGCAGTTCTTC
CDR3: CATSRDNPEQFF

J: TRBJ2-6
size: .
V: TRBV28
D: .
DNA: TGTGCCAGCAGTTCCCCCAAGGACGGTATAAGCGTCCTGACTTTC
CDR3: CASSSPKDGISVLTF

J: TRBJ1-1
size: .
V: TRBV19
D: .
DNA: TGTGCCAGTAGTATAGTGGTGGGGGCTTCCACTGAAGCTTTCTTT
CDR3: CASSIVVGASTEAFF

J: TRBJ1-2
size: .
V: TRBV9
D: TRBD1
DNA: TGTGCCAGCAGCTTGCGACAGGGCCATGGCTACACCTTC
CDR3: CASSLRQGHGYTF

J: TRBJ2-7
size: .
V: TRBV7-9
D: TRBD2
DNA: TGTGCCAGCAGCGGACTAGCGGCCTACGAGCAGTACTTC
CDR3: CASSGLAAYEQYF